Each of the 12 T cell receptor beta chains below was sequenced from the same sample in a study of tumor-infiltrating lymphocytes in primary liver carcinoma. Reverse transcription of roughly 0.5 ug total RNA with a constant-region primer produced TCR beta cDNA. Three rounds of nested multiplex PCR with slightly modified ARM-PCR produced TCR beta libraries. Researchers ran the first two PCR rounds for ten to eleven cycles each with TRBV1-TRBV30 forward primers and a C-beta reverse primer. TCRdb ran MiXCR on the multiplex PCR reads and lists one entry per CDR3 protein. The sample contains about 330,000 distinct CDR3 sequences, less than 65% of which appear only once. Germline DNA was extracted too, while blood RNA derived from unsorted whole blood. Sequenced: peripheral blood. The receptors shown here come from a man between 35 and 55 years old with primary liver carcinoma and hepatitis B virus infection.

This clonotype has at least ten counts. This chain links TRBV12-3 or TRBV12-4 with TRBJ2-7, with TRBD2 matching over 7 bases. The CDR3 runs to 16 residues. V gave up 0 bases and J gave up 0 bases; unmatched junction bases: 5. CDR3 sequence: CASSLALAGFSYEQYF. The CDR3 DNA sequence: TGTGCCAGCAGTTTAGCCTTAGCGGGCTTCTCCTACGAGCAGTACTTC.

This clonotype has a count of ten or more. The chain carries TRBV11-2 and TRBJ1-5, with D perhaps TRBD1 (5 bases). V was shortened by 1 base and J by 4 bases, with 17 bases between the two germline ends. The germline gives CDR1 SGHAT, CDR2 FQNNGV. The CDR3 spans 17 residues. The CDR3 nucleotides are TGTGCCAGCAGCTTAGGGACCGACAGCCTGGGTAATCAGCCCCAGCATTTT. Amino acid sequence: CASSLGTDSLGNQPQHF. Full variable domain (rest looked up from reference TRBV11-2 and TRBJ1-5): EAGVAQSPRYKIIEKRQSVAFWCNPISGHATLYWYQQILGQGPKLLIQFQNNGVVDDSQLPKDRFSAERLKGVDSTLKIQPAKLEDSAVYLCASSLGTDSLGNQPQHFGDGTRLSIL.

Points on this clonotype: A much larger clone differs by one base, so this may be a read error. The chain is built from TRBV5-1 and TRBJ2-7; D unclear. The CDR3 runs 15 residues. Germline CDR1 and CDR2: SGHRS and YFSETQ. The CDR3 protein is CACSLATSPLYEQYF. CDR3 nucleotide sequence: TGCGCCTGCAGCTTGGCGACCTCCCCCCTCTACGAGCAGTACTTC.

This clonotype was detected ten times or more. The J gene is TRBJ2-7, the V gene TRBV10-3; 9 bases are a match to TRBD1. From germline, CDR1 is ENHRY and CDR2 SYGVKD. The length of the CDR3 is 13 residues. The V segment lost 7 bases and the J segment 5 bases; nucleotides outside the gene matches: 6. CDR3 amino acids: CAIKGTGLDEQYF. DNA for the CDR3: TGTGCCATCAAGGGGACAGGGCTTGACGAGCAGTACTTC.

This clonotype came up many times. V gene TRBV7-9 combines with J gene TRBJ2-7, with D hard to call. CDR1 and CDR2 (germline): SEHNR, FQNEAQ (reference sequence). The V and J ends lost 1 base and 7 bases respectively, with 8 bases between them. The CDR3 has 12 amino acids. The CDR3 loop is CASSLVGMEQYF. The CDR3 nucleotides read TGTGCCAGCAGCTTAGTAGGGATGGAGCAGTACTTC.

V is TRBV28 and J is TRBJ2-1; weak D call: TRBD1 (6 bases). Germline V gives CDR1 MDHEN, CDR2 SYDVKM. This CDR3 is built from 15 residues. The V gene lost 8 bases and the J gene lost 7 bases, with 21 bases spanning the gap. Here the CDR3 DNA reads TGTGCCAGCGCCCCCCGGGACACCTTCGCAAATGAGCAGTTCTTC. Protein: CASAPRDTFANEQFF.

This clonotype was counted at least ten times. This chain joins TRBV10-1 and TRBJ2-3, with D maybe TRBD2 (6 bases). Per the germline V gene, CDR1 is WNHNN and CDR2 is SYGVQD (reference sequence). The CDR3 has 15 amino acids. The V end lost 3 bases, the J end lost 2 bases, and 12 bases lay between the germline ends. The CDR3 DNA reads as TGCGCCAGCAGTGATACGGGGGAGACCACAGATACGCAGTATTTT. Encoded protein: CASSDTGETTDTQYF.

Note on this clonotype: One base away lies a much larger clone, so this may be a sequencing read error. The chain combines TRBV5-6 with TRBJ2-7; 9 bases are a match to TRBD1. The germline gives CDR1 SGHDT, CDR2 YYEEEE. This CDR3 has 14 residues. CDR3 amino acids: CVSSLWDRELEQYF. Here the CDR3 DNA reads TGTGTCAGCAGCTTGTGGGACAGGGAACTGGAGCAGTACTTC.

CDR3 loop: CASSPVRGETQYF. The CDR3 nucleotides read TGTGCCAGCAGTCCCGTGAGGGGAGAGACCCAGTACTTC. This chain links TRBV12-3 or TRBV12-4 with TRBJ2-5; D may match TRBD1 or TRBD2 (5 bases each). The CDR3 is 13 amino acids. The V gene lost 5 bases and the J gene lost 4 bases, with 11 bases spanning the gap.

With regard to this clonotype: With a much larger clone just one base away, this may be a read error. In this CDR3 the conserved last residue, phenylalanine or tryptophan, is missing, so a read error is likely. This chain uses TRBV12-3 or TRBV12-4 with TRBJ1-1; D is uncertain. V lost 7 bases and J 1 base, leaving 4 bases between the germline ends. The CDR3 spans 11 residues. CDR3 sequence: CASTWNTEAFI. The DNA of the CDR3 is TGTGCCAGCACCTGGAACACTGAAGCTTTCATT.

The rearrangement uses TRBV6-5 and TRBJ2-5, with D possibly matching TRBD2 (6 bases). The germline CDR1 and CDR2 sequences are MNHEY and SVGAGI. This CDR3 has 14 residues. V lost 2 bases and J lost 7, with 14 bases in between. The chain's CDR3 is CASSYKSAGRTQYF. The CDR3 region has the DNA TGTGCCAGCAGTTACAAGTCGGCGGGGAGGACCCAGTACTTC.

This chain connects TRBV6-2 or TRBV6-3 to TRBJ2-5; possibly TRBD1 or TRBD2 for D (6 bases each). This CDR3 comprises 12 residues. The V end lost 9 bases, the J end lost 7 bases, and 15 bases lay between the germline ends. Germline lookup yields CDR1 MNHEY and CDR2 SVGEGT. For the CDR3, the DNA is TGTGCCAGGAGCTTCAGGGGAGGGACCCAGTACTTC. This encodes CARSFRGGTQYF.